The sequence of this T cell receptor beta chain was determined in a study of PD-L1 blockade in urothelial cancer. Study background: The analyses of blood took place 3 weeks (second dose) and 6 weeks after treatment start.

The trim removed 4 bases at V and 7 bases at J, leaving 9 bases unmatched. The CDR3 runs 16 residues. The germline V gene has CDR1 KGHSH and CDR2 LQKENI. Profiled with immunoSEQ multiplex PCR; TCRdb holds only in-frame clones, not every one. The sample gives about 37,000 clones, 82% of which show up once; around 20% is in the top ten. V usage is TRBV18 and J usage is TRBJ2-1; 11 nucleotides line up with TRBD1. Source: PBMCs, taken around atezolizumab (anti-PD-L1) treatment. This TCR derives from a man aged 55 to 70 with urothelial cancer. The CDR3 sequence: CASSRGTGGTFNEQFF. CDR3 in DNA: TGTGCCAGCTCACGCGGGACAGGGGGAACGTTTAATGAGCAGTTCTTC.